This is a list of T cell receptor beta chains from one sample in a study of T-cell reconstitution after alpha-beta-depleted transplantation in children. TCRdb independently ran MiXCR on the PCR reads; one entry per CDR3 protein. The data show some 130,000 distinct CDR3 sequences, about 9.6% seen once. The sequencing used PBMCs, mostly from graft donor cells, collected 180 days after TCRalphabeta/CD19-depleted stem cell transplant. The receptors come from a girl in the first two years of life who had a stem cell transplant for combined immunodeficiency, so the T cells may come from the graft donor. The CDR3 runs from the conserved cysteine through the conserved F or W. D genes are given only for firm matches. The size of a clone is reported for some rows only, either as once, few or many, or as a class for expanded clones.

CSASGLRGGGNQPQHF TGCAGTGCTAGCGGCCTTAGGGGGGGGGGCAATCAGCCCCAGCATTTT TRBJ1-5 NA TRBV20-1 few
CASSVAGTRNIQYF TGTGCCAGCAGCGTCGCCGGGACTAGGAACATTCAGTACTTC TRBJ2-4 TRBD2 TRBV5-6 few
CASSLGRSYGYTF TGTGCCAGCAGTTTAGGCAGGAGCTATGGCTACACCTTC TRBJ1-2 NA TRBV12-3/TRBV12-4 few
CASSLRLNTRELFF TGTGCCAGCAGCCTGCGGCTGAACACCAGGGAGCTGTTTTTT TRBJ2-2 NA TRBV12-3/TRBV12-4 NA
CSARDRGFSGNTIYF TGCAGTGCTAGGGACAGGGGGTTCTCTGGAAACACCATATATTTT TRBJ1-3 TRBD1 TRBV20-1 NA
CASSSQAANTEAFF TGCGCCAGCAGCTCACAGGCCGCGAACACTGAAGCTTTCTTT TRBJ1-1 NA TRBV5-1 few
CASSPVNTKNIQYF TGTGCCAGCAGCCCCGTGAATACCAAAAACATTCAGTACTTC TRBJ2-4 NA TRBV11-1 NA
CASSLARGTGSYEQYF TGTGCCAGCAGCTTAGCCCGCGGGACAGGGAGCTACGAGCAGTACTTC TRBJ2-7 TRBD1 TRBV11-1 NA
CASSQSYGRSYEQYF TGTGCCAGCAGCCAATCGTACGGACGTAGCTACGAGCAGTACTTC TRBJ2-7 NA TRBV16 NA
CASSPSTGNGYTF TGCGCCAGCAGCCCTAGTACAGGGAATGGCTACACCTTC TRBJ1-2 NA TRBV5-1 NA
CASSPGGPQETQYF TGTGCCAGCAGCCCGGGGGGCCCCCAAGAGACCCAGTACTTC TRBJ2-5 NA TRBV12-3/TRBV12-4 few
CASSQDWNQPQHF TGCGCCAGCAGCCAAGATTGGAATCAGCCCCAGCATTTT TRBJ1-5 NA TRBV4-1 few
CASSFGAQETQYF TGCGCCAGCAGCTTCGGGGCACAAGAGACCCAGTACTTC TRBJ2-5 NA TRBV5-1 few
CASGPRQFTDTQYF TGTGCCAGCGGCCCCCGACAGTTCACAGATACGCAGTATTTT TRBJ2-3 NA TRBV7-9 many